The sample holds many counts of the clone carrying this T cell receptor beta chain. Its antigen is unidentified. TCRdb recomputed calls from the 5' RACE reads with MiXCR, one row per CDR3 protein. The data contain 450,000 to 550,000 distinct CDR3 sequences, less than 6% of them singletons. This specimen belongs to a study of CD8 T cells in ankylosing spondylitis. Losses at the gene ends were 5 bases for V and 3 bases for J; bases not matched to a gene: 6. There are 14 residues in the CDR3. Germline assignment: CDR1 SGHTA and CDR2 FQGNSA. General study findings and limits: Reactive arthritis synovial fluid and blood previously showed some of these motif variants. What appeared characteristic of ankylosing spondylitis blood was a TCR beta motif of eight highly homologous variants.

This chain connects TRBV7-2 to TRBJ2-7; TRBD2 aligns across 8 bases. The sequence was collected from a male donor with ankylosing spondylitis. The specimen was blood, either unsorted or a sorted T cell fraction (not recorded which). The CDR3 here is CASSIIAGLYEQYF. The CDR3 nucleotides read TGTGCCAGCAGCATAATAGCGGGACTCTACGAGCAGTACTTC.